This TCR beta chain was recorded in a study of blood T cell repertoires in COVID-19. Looking at the study overall: Sites in the United States, Italy and Spain provided acute and convalescent COVID-19 samples.

The CDR3 has 18 residues. V was shortened by 1 base and J by 10 bases, with 26 bases between the two germline ends. The V gene's germline CDR1 is KGHSH and CDR2 LQKENI. This clone showed up just once. In the authors' workflow: Amplification of reference gene primers was used by the study to estimate nucleated cell counts. The repertoire was sequenced with immunoSEQ multiplex PCR; TCRdb's copy has only in-frame clones and lacks some. D and trimming were read from the DNA, whereas the V and J calls and clone size are those reported in that table. The repertoire consists of around 50,000 clones, with more than 75% occurring once and the leading ten covering approximately 15%.

The sequencing input was peripheral blood. The chain combines TRBV18 with TRBJ2-1; D possibly corresponds to TRBD2 (9 bases). This clonotype was obtained from a human donor in a cohort sampled during active COVID-19. The CDR3 nucleotides are TGTGCCAGCTCACCACGGCAGGGGGCGTCTAGCGGGATAGGGGAGCAGTTCTTC. Residues: CASSPRQGASSGIGEQFF.